Below are 14 T cell receptor beta chains sequenced from a single sample in a study of T cell repertoires in cytomegalovirus infection. TCRdb reprocessed the reads via MiXCR and lists one record per CDR3 protein. Of approximately 700,000 distinct CDR3 sequences in the sample, roughly 35% are singletons; the top ten hold around 2.6%. Sequences were obtained from PBMCs. These receptor sequences come from a human donor in good health (CMV status not recorded). Some clones in this sample may be carry-over from other donors' samples.

About this clonotype itself: This may be a read error, as it is one base from a much larger clone. The V gene is TRBV6-1, the J gene TRBJ1-5, with 7 nucleotides matching TRBD1. The germline V gene encodes CDR1 MNHNS and CDR2 SASEGT. The CDR3 totals 14 residues. CDR3 nucleotides: TGTGCCCGCAGGGGGGGACGGTTAAATCAGCCCCAGCATTTT. Its translation is CARRGGRLNQPQHF.

This chain connects TRBV7-9 to TRBJ2-7; D is undetermined. The V gene's germline CDR1 is SEHNR and CDR2 FQNEAQ (reference sequence). This CDR3 contains 13 residues. V dropped 5 bases and J dropped 9 bases, with 17 bases sitting between them. The CDR3, as DNA: TGTGCCAGCAGCGGGCCTGGAGAGAAGGGGCAGTACTTC. This codes for CASSGPGEKGQYF.

This clonotype was detected many times. V is TRBV7-6 and J is TRBJ1-1, with 8 bases fitting TRBD1. CDR3 length: 14 residues. In germline, CDR1 is SGHVS, CDR2 FNYEAQ. The V and J ends lost 5 bases and 2 bases, in that order; junction bases with no gene match: 4. This chain's CDR3 is CASSRGQDNTEAFF. The CDR3 nucleotides are TGTGCCAGCAGCAGGGGACAGGATAACACTGAAGCTTTCTTT.

This clonotype was counted many times. This chain joins TRBV28 and TRBJ1-5; D gene ambiguous. The CDR3 totals 15 residues. Germline V lookup: CDR1 MDHEN, CDR2 SYDVKM. Deletions cut 8 bases from V and 0 bases from J, with 14 bases between. The DNA for the CDR3 is TGTGCCAGCCTTGGCACCCCCAATAGCAATCAGCCCCAGCATTTT. It is translated as CASLGTPNSNQPQHF.

The rearrangement joins TRBV27 to TRBJ1-2, with TRBD1 identical over 7 bases. This CDR3 is built from 14 residues. Germline V gives CDR1 MNHEY, CDR2 SMNVEV (reference sequence). Trimming removed 6 bases from V and 2 bases from J; junction bases left unmatched: 6. CDR3 in DNA: TGTGCCAGCAGGAGGACAGGAACCAACTATGGCTACACCTTC. Amino acids: CASRRTGTNYGYTF.

The rearrangement uses TRBV7-9 and TRBJ1-2, with a weak D call TRBD1 (5 bases). The CDR3 runs to 13 residues. Germline values: CDR1 SEHNR, CDR2 FQNEAQ (reference sequence). Trimming cost V 0 bases and J 7 bases, with 9 bases left between them. This chain's CDR3 is CASSLASGGGYTF. CDR3 sequence (DNA): TGTGCCAGCAGCTTAGCGTCCGGGGGTGGCTACACCTTC.

This chain links TRBV6-6 with TRBJ2-1; no reliable D call. The germline V gene encodes CDR1 MNHNY and CDR2 SVGAGI (reference sequence). Trimming cost V 0 bases and J 9 bases, with 9 bases left between them. The CDR3 runs 13 residues. DNA of the CDR3: TGTGCCAGCAGTTACTCGATTCTCGCTGAGCAGTTCTTC. It translates to CASSYSILAEQFF.

About this clonotype: At one end the junction does not follow the germline gene, possibly because of a read error. The V and J genes are TRBV18 and TRBJ2-4; maybe TRBD1 (5 bases). Germline assignment: CDR1 KGHSH and CDR2 LQKENI. This CDR3 is 17 amino acids long. The DNA of the CDR3 is TGTGCCAGCTCACCACCGGGGCAGATATCGGGCAAAAACATTACGTCCTTC. Translating gives CASSPPGQISGKNITSF.

On this clonotype itself: Being one base from a much bigger clone, this may be a read error. This rearrangement joins TRBV7-3 to TRBJ1-2; D is ambiguous. This CDR3 comprises 14 residues. Germline CDR1 and CDR2: SGHTA and FQGTGA. The V and J ends lost 5 bases and 5 bases respectively, with 15 bases between them. CDR3: CASSPSPREYGYTF. CDR3 sequence (DNA): TGTGCCAGCAGCCCCAGTCCGAGGGAGTATGGCTACACCTTC.

The chain recombines TRBV3-1 with TRBJ2-7; no firm D call. The CDR3 has 14 amino acids. The V end lost 1 base, the J end lost 0 bases, and 7 bases lay between the germline ends. From germline, CDR1 is LGHDT and CDR2 YNNKEL (reference sequence). The CDR3, as DNA: TGTGCCAGCAGCCAAGCAACTACCTCCTACGAGCAGTACTTC. It encodes CASSQATTSYEQYF.

This chain connects TRBV11-2 to TRBJ1-1; D possibly corresponds to TRBD1 (5 bases). The V end lost 5 bases, the J end lost 3 bases, and 16 bases lay between the germline ends. Germline-derived CDR1 and CDR2 are SGHAT and FQNNGV. The CDR3 totals 15 residues. CDR3: CASSTPRGRDTEAFF. The CDR3 DNA is TGTGCCAGCAGCACCCCGCGGGGGAGAGACACTGAAGCTTTCTTT.

To note about this clonotype: At one boundary the junction diverges from the germline segment, which might be a read error. The rearrangement uses TRBV7-2 and TRBJ2-7, with 10 bases lining up with TRBD2. CDR3 length equals 15 residues. The germline CDR1 and CDR2 sequences are SGHTA and FQGNSA. In nucleotides, the CDR3 is TGTGACAGCAGCACCTCCGGGACTAGCGTGTACGAGCAGTACTTC. Translation gives CDSSTSGTSVYEQYF.

This chain uses TRBV14 with TRBJ2-4, with D unclear. Trimming removed 4 bases at V and 0 bases at J, with 7 bases between. Germline CDR1 and CDR2: SGHDN and FVKESK. The CDR3 has 14 residues. In DNA, the CDR3 is TGTGCCAGCAGCCGGTCTGTAGCCAAAAACATTCAGTACTTC. Its protein is CASSRSVAKNIQYF.

V usage is TRBV7-2 and J usage is TRBJ2-7; D is uncertain. Trimming removed 0 bases at V and 3 bases at J, with 9 bases between. Germline lookup yields CDR1 SGHTA and CDR2 FQGNSA. The CDR3 has 14 amino acids. In nucleotides, the CDR3 is TGTGCCAGCAGCTTAGCAGGTTCTGACTACGAGCAGTACTTC. It translates to CASSLAGSDYEQYF.